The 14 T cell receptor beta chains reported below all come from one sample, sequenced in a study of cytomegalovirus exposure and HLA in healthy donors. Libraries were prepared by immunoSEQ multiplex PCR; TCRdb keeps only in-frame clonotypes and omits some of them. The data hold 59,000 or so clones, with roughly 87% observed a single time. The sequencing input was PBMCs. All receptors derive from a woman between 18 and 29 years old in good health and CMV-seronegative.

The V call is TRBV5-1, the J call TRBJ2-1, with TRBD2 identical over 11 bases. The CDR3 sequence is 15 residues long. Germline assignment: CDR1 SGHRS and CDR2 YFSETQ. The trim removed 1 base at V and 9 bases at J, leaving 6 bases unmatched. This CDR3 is CASSLLAGGQGEQFF. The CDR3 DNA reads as TGCGCCAGCAGCTTGTTAGCGGGGGGGCAGGGTGAGCAGTTCTTC.

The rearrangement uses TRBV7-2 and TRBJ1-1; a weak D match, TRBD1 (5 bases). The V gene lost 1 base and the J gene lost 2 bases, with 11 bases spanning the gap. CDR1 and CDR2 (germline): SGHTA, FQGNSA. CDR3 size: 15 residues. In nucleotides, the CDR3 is TGTGCCAGCAGCTTAGGGGGCCTCGAAAACACTGAAGCTTTCTTT. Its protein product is CASSLGGLENTEAFF.

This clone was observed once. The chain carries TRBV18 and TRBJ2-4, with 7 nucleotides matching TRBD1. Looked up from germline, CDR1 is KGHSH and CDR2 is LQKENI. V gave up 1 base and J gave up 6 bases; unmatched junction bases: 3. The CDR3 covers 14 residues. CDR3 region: CASSPRDRSNIQYF. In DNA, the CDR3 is TGTGCCAGCTCACCACGGGACAGATCAAACATTCAGTACTTC.

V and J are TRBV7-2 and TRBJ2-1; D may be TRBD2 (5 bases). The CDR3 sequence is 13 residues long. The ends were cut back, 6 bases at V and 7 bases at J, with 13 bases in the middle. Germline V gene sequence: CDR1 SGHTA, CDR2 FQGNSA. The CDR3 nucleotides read TGTGCCAGCAGGTTACTAGTTCTGAATGAGCAGTTCTTC. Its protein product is CASRLLVLNEQFF.

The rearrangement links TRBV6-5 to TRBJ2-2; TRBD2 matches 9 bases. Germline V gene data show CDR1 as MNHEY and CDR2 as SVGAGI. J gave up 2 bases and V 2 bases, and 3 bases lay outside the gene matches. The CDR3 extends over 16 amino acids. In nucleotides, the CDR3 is TGTGCCAGCAGTTACCATAGCGGGGGAAACACCGGGGAGCTGTTTTTT. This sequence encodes CASSYHSGGNTGELFF.

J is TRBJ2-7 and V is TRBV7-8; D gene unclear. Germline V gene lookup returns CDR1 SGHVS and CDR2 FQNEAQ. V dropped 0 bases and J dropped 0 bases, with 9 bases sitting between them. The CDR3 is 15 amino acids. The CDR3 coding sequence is TGTGCCAGCAGCTTAGCGGGCCACAGCTCCTACGAGCAGTACTTC. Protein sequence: CASSLAGHSSYEQYF.

The CDR3 reads CASSYQRAGGQYF. The CDR3 region has the DNA TGTGCCAGCAGTTACCAGAGGGCGGGGGGGCAGTACTTC. The chain employs TRBV6-6 and TRBJ2-7; 8 nucleotides match TRBD2. The trim removed 2 bases at V and 9 bases at J, leaving 6 bases unmatched. This CDR3 has 13 residues. Germline lookup yields CDR1 MNHNY and CDR2 SVGAGI (reference sequence).

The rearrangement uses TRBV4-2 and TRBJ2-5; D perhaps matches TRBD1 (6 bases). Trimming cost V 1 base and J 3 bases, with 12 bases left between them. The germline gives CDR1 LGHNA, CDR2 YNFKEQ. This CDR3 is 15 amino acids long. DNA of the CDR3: TGTGCCAGCAGCCAAGGGACAGTTGGGAAAGAGACCCAGTACTTC. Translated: CASSQGTVGKETQYF.

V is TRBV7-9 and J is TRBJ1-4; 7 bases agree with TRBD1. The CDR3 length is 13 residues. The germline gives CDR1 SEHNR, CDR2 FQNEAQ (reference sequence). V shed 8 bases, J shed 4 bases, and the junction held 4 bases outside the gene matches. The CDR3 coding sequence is TGTGCCAGCTCCCGGGACAGTAATGAAAAACTGTTTTTT. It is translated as CASSRDSNEKLFF. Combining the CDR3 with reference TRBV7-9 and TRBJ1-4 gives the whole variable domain DTGVSQNPRHKITKRGQNVTFRCDPISEHNRLYWYRQTLGQGPEFLTYFQNEAQLEKSRLLSDRFSAERPKGSFSTLEIQRTEQGDSAMYLCASSRDSNEKLFFGSGTQLSVL.

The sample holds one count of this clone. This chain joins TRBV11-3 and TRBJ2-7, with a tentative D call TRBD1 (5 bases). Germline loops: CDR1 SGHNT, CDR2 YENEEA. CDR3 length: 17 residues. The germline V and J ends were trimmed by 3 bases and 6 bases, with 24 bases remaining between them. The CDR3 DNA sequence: TGTGCCAGCAGCTTCCCACCCGTCTACTTTGGGGCCCTCGAGCAGTACTTC. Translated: CASSFPPVYFGALEQYF.

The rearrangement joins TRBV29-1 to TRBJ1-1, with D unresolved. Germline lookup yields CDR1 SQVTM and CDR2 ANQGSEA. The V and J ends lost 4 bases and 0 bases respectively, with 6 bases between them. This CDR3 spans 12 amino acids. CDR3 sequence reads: CSVAAVNTEAFF. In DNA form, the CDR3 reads TGCAGCGTTGCGGCGGTGAACACTGAAGCTTTCTTT.

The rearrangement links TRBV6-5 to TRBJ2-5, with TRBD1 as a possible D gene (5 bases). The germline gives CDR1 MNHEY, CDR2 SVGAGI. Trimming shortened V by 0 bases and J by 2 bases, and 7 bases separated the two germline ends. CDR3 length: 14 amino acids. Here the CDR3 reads CASSYSGRQETQYF. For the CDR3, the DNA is TGTGCCAGCAGTTACTCGGGGCGGCAAGAGACCCAGTACTTC.

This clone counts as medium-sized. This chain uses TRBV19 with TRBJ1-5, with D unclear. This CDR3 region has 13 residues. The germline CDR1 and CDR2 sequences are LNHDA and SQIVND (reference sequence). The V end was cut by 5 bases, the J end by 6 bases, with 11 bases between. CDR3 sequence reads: CASSPPEGQPQHF. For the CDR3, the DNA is TGTGCCAGTAGTCCGCCCGAGGGTCAGCCCCAGCATTTT.

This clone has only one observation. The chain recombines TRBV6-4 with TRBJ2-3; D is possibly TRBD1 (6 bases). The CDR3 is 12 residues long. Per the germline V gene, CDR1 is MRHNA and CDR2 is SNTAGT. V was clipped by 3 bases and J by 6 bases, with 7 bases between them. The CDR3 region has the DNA TGTGCCAGCAGTGAAACAGGGGATACGCAGTATTTT. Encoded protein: CASSETGDTQYF.